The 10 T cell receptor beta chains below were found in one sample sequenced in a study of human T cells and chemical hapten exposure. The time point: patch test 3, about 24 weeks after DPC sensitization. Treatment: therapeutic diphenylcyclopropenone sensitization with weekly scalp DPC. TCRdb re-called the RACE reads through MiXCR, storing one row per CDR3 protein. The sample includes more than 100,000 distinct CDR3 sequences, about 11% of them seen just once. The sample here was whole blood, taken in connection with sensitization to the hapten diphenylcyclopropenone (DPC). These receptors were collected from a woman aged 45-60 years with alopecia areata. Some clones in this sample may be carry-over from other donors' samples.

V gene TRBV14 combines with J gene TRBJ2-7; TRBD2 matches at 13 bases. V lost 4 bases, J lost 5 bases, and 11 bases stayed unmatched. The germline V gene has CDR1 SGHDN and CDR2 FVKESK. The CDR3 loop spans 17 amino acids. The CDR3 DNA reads TGTGCCAGCAGCCGCCCGACTAGCGGGAGGACCCTAAACGAGCAGTACTTC. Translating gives CASSRPTSGRTLNEQYF.

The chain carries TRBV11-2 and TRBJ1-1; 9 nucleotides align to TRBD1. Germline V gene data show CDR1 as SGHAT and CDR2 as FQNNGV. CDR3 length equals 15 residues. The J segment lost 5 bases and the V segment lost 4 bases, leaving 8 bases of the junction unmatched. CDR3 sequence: CASSWGTGSVTEAFF. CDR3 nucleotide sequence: TGTGCCAGCAGCTGGGGGACAGGGAGCGTGACTGAAGCTTTCTTT. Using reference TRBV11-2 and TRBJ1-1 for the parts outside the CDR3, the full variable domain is EAGVAQSPRYKIIEKRQSVAFWCNPISGHATLYWYQQILGQGPKLLIQFQNNGVVDDSQLPKDRFSAERLKGVDSTLKIQPAKLEDSAVYLCASSWGTGSVTEAFFGQGTRLTVV.

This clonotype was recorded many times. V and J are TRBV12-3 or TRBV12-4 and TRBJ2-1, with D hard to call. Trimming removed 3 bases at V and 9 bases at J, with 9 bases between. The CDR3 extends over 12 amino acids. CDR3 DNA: TGTGCCAGCAGTTTTGAAGCTACTGAGCAGTTCTTC. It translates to CASSFEATEQFF.

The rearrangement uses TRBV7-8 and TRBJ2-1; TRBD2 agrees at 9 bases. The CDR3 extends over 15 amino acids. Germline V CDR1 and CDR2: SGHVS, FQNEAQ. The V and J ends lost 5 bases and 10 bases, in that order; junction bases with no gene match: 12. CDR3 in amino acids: CASSAPSGVLREQFF. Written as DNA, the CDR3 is TGTGCCAGCAGCGCTCCTAGCGGGGTTCTGAGAGAGCAGTTCTTC.

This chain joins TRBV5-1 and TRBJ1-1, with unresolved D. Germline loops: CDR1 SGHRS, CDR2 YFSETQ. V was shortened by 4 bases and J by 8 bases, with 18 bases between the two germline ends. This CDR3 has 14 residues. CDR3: CASSPVSGLGEAFF. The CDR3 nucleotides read TGCGCCAGCAGCCCCGTCAGCGGGCTTGGGGAAGCTTTCTTT.

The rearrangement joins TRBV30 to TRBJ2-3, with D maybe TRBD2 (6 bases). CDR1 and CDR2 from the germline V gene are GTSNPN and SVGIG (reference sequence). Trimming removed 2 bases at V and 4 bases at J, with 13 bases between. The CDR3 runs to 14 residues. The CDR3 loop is CAWSRREWPDTQYF. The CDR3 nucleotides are TGTGCCTGGAGTAGGAGGGAATGGCCAGATACGCAGTATTTT.

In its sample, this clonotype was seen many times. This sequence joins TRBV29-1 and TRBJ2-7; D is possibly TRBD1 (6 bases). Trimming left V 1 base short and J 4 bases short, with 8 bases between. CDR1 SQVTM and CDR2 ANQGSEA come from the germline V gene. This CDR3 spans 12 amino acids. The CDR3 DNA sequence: TGCAGCGTTGAAGGGGGGCAATACGAGCAGTACTTC. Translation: CSVEGGQYEQYF.

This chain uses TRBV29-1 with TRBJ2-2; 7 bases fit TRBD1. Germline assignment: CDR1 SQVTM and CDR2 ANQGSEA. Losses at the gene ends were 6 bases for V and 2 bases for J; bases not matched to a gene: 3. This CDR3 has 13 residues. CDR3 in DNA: TGCAGCGTGGGACAGTACAACACCGGGGAGCTGTTTTTT. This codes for CSVGQYNTGELFF.

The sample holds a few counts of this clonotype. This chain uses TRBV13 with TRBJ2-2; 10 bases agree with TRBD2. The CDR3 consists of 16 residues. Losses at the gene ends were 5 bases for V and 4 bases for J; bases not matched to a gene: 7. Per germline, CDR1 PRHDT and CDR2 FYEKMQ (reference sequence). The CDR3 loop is CASSLPSGRATGELFF. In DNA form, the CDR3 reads TGTGCCAGCAGCCTCCCCAGCGGGAGGGCCACCGGGGAGCTGTTTTTT. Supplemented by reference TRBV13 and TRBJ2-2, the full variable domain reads AAGVIQSPRHLIKEKRETATLKCYPIPRHDTVYWYQQGPGQDPQFLISFYEKMQSDKGSIPDRFSAQQFSDYHSELNMSSLELGDSALYFCASSLPSGRATGELFFGEGSRLTVL.

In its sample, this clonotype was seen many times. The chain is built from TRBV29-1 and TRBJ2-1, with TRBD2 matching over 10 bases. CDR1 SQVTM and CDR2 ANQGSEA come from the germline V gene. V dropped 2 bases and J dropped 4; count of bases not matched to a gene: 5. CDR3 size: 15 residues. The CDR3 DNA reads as TGCAGCGTTGAAATAAAAGCGGGAGGGTACAATGAGCAGTTCTTC. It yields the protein CSVEIKAGGYNEQFF.